The source of this TCR beta chain is a study of T-cell reconstitution after alpha-beta-depleted transplantation in children. On this clonotype: Its antigen remains unknown.

The CDR3 length is 16 residues. The V and J ends lost 3 bases and 7 bases, in that order; junction bases with no gene match: 9. General study findings and limits: Counts and diversity of T cells one year after transplant came mostly from newly produced T cells. Surviving recipient T cells and thymic progenitors underlay high day-60 TCRbeta diversity in some patients. There were reportedly several hundred expanded graft clones from which alpha-beta T cells came about two months after transplant.

As it was prepared, the TCRbeta library received unique molecular identifiers. A single record per CDR3 protein comes from TCRdb applying MiXCR to the PCR reads. The sample consists of a few hundred thousand distinct CDR3 sequences, about a quarter of them appearing once. This clonotype was sampled from a boy less than two years old with Wiskott-Aldrich syndrome, due to receive a stem cell transplant. The rearrangement joins TRBV12-3 or TRBV12-4 to TRBJ2-1; 10 bases fit TRBD2. This material consisted of PBMCs, taken before TCRalphabeta/CD19-depleted stem cell transplant. The CDR3 bases are TGTGCCAGCAGTTTTCATCTAGCGGGACTAGCGAATGAGCAGTTCTTC. It is translated as CASSFHLAGLANEQFF.